A single TCR beta chain is shown here with its context. The repertoire was sequenced with immunoSEQ multiplex PCR; TCRdb's copy has only in-frame clones and lacks some. This table has about 480,000 clones, 89% appearing once. This sample is part of a study of blood T cell repertoires in COVID-19. This CDR3 has 16 amino acids. The V and J ends lost 6 bases and 2 bases, in that order; junction bases with no gene match: 4. CDR1 is MNHEY and CDR2 is SVGEGT in the germline V gene. The TCR sequence derives from a man aged 18 to 35 with COVID-19, enrolled during active disease. V usage is TRBV6-2 or TRBV6-3 and J usage is TRBJ2-5, with TRBD2 matching 15 bases. The specimen sequenced was peripheral blood. The CDR3 spells CASSGLAGGLQETQYF. CDR3 bases: TGTGCCAGCAGCGGACTAGCGGGGGGGCTACAAGAGACCCAGTACTTC.